A selection of T cell receptor beta chains follows, all from one sample in a study of OX40 agonist ivuxolimab in advanced cancers. Assay used: immunoSEQ multiplex PCR; TCRdb lists only in-frame clones, some missing. This sample yields over 30,000 clones, of which roughly 80% are seen a single time; 2.6% belongs to the top ten. Sample: CD4+ or CD8+ T cells sorted from blood, taken in a trial of the OX40 agonist ivuxolimab. The receptors here all came from an adult with an advanced solid tumor such as melanoma, head and neck, liver or kidney cancer. Both conserved end residues are part of each CDR3. The D gene is left open where the match is weak. Size values are once, few and many counts, or a class for expanded clones, and some rows have none.

>TRBJ2-1|TRBD2|TRBV7-2|NA|15
CASSLRLAGGDEQFF
TGTGCCAGCAGCTTAAGGTTAGCGGGAGGCGATGAGCAGTTCTTC
>TRBJ2-7|TRBD1|TRBV6-5|NA|13
CASSRDRDHEQYF
TGTGCCAGCAGTAGGGACAGGGACCACGAGCAGTACTTC
>TRBJ2-2|NA|TRBV5-1|NA|14
CASSRGVATGELFF
TGCGCCAGCAGCCGGGGCGTGGCAACCGGGGAGCTGTTTTTT
>TRBJ1-5|NA|TRBV10-3|NA|16
CAISESGSPFEQPQHF
TGTGCCATCAGTGAGTCAGGTAGTCCTTTTGAGCAGCCCCAGCATTTT
>TRBJ2-1|NA|TRBV7-3|few|14
CASSPRAAYNEQFF
TGTGCCAGCAGCCCTAGGGCCGCCTACAATGAGCAGTTCTTC
>TRBJ1-1|TRBD1|TRBV7-2|medium-sized|16
CASSPRGGEMNTEAFF
TGTGCCAGCAGCCCCAGGGGGGGAGAAATGAACACTGAAGCTTTCTTT
>TRBJ1-2|TRBD1|TRBV6-5|NA|14
CASSSAGQAHGYTF
TGTGCCAGCAGTTCCGCGGGACAGGCGCATGGCTACACCTTC
>TRBJ1-5|TRBD1|TRBV7-9|NA|15
CASSPDRGGNQPQHF
TGTGCCAGCAGCCCGGACAGGGGTGGCAATCAGCCCCAGCATTTT
>TRBJ2-7|TRBD1|TRBV18|NA|13
CASSPDREREQYF
TGTGCCAGCTCACCGGACAGGGAGAGGGAGCAGTACTTC
>TRBJ2-7|TRBD2|TRBV6-5|NA|11
CASTKAGGQYF
TGTGCCAGCACCAAAGCGGGGGGGCAGTACTTC
>TRBJ1-1|NA|TRBV27|NA|14
CASSLLQENTEAFF
TGTGCCAGCAGTTTACTACAGGAGAACACTGAAGCTTTCTTT
>TRBJ2-2|TRBD2|TRBV5-1|NA|15
CASSLGLAGAGELFF
TGCGCCAGCAGCTTGGGACTAGCGGGAGCCGGGGAGCTGTTTTTT
>TRBJ2-5|TRBD2|TRBV4-1|NA|17
CASSPSRSGRAQETQYF
TGCGCCAGCAGCCCCAGCCGTAGCGGGAGGGCACAAGAGACCCAGTACTTC
>TRBJ2-7|TRBD1|TRBV30|NA|12
CAWSTGGYEQYF
TGTGCCTGGAGTACAGGGGGCTACGAGCAGTACTTC
>TRBJ2-3|NA|TRBV7-6|NA|14
CASSLVGGADTQYF
TGTGCCAGCAGCTTAGTTGGGGGAGCAGATACGCAGTATTTT
>TRBJ1-1|NA|TRBV28|NA|16
CASSLPPGRLNTEAFF
TGTGCCAGCAGTTTACCCCCTGGCAGGCTGAACACTGAAGCTTTCTTT